This T cell receptor (beta chain) was observed in a study of blood T cell dynamics during melanoma immunotherapy. For the study at large: First-line therapy was either pembrolizumab or nivolumab with ipilimumab for metastatic melanoma.

CDR1 is GTSNPN, CDR2 SVGIG, per germline (reference sequence). The CDR3 contains 20 residues. V trimming: 1 base; J trimming: 1 base; junction bases outside the gene matches: 15. Regarding time point: week 3, after first cycle of checkpoint inhibitor. Worth noting for this clone: Antigen: not known.

A fixed DNA input of about 0.35 ug was used per bulk PBMC sample. The data were produced by immunoSEQ multiplex PCR, yet TCRdb's version contains in-frame clones alone and is incomplete. The sample has roughly 30,000 clones; around 80% are singletons. General study findings and limits: Unlike progressors, later disease-control patients had W3 repertoires gaining clonality or diversity.

The sample here was blood, taken from a patient treated with checkpoint blockade. The sequence was obtained from a human donor with melanoma. The chain employs TRBV30 and TRBJ2-1; 11 bases are a match to TRBD2. Written as DNA, the CDR3 is TGTGCCTGGAGTGGAATAAGGGTAGCTAGCGGGGGGTCATCCTACAATGAGCAGTTCTTC. Translating it yields CAWSGIRVASGGSSYNEQFF.